A single sample gave rise to the 26 T cell receptor beta chains below, sequenced in a study of shared clonotypes between healthy human individuals. CD45RO-negative CD8 cells positively selected for CCR7 made up the naive population, which excluded terminally differentiated effector memory CD45RA+ cells. TCRdb's copy holds only in-frame clones and misses some; the assay was immunoSEQ multiplex PCR. The sample has about 2.1 million clones, approximately 94% seen once. The material sequenced was naive CD8+ T cells from PBMCs. Source of these receptors: a man between 18 and 29 years old in good health. Some clones in this sample may be carry-over from other donors' samples.

The rearrangement links TRBV6-5 to TRBJ1-3; 9 bases map to TRBD1. The CDR3 contains 16 residues. The junction had 2 bases not matched to a gene; V was cut back by 0 bases and J by 2 bases. Germline V lookup: CDR1 MNHEY, CDR2 SVGAGI. The CDR3 DNA is TGTGCCAGCAGTTACTCGAGACAGGGGGCTGGAAACACCATATATTTT. The encoded protein is CASSYSRQGAGNTIYF.

About this clone: The sample contains more than one DNA sequence encoding this CDR3. The chain recombines TRBV27 with TRBJ2-1, with 13 positions matching TRBD2. The V gene end was trimmed by 5 bases and the J gene end by 4 bases; junction bases not matched to a gene: 5. The germline V gene has CDR1 MNHEY and CDR2 SMNVEV (reference sequence). This CDR3 is 16 amino acids long. The CDR3 loop is CASSPGTSGAYNEQFF. The CDR3 coding sequence is TGTGCCAGCAGTCCGGGGACTAGCGGGGCATACAATGAGCAGTTCTTC.

A single count supports this clone. The V gene is TRBV7-6, the J gene TRBJ2-3; 7 bases match TRBD2. V gave up 2 bases and J gave up 2 bases; unmatched junction bases: 13. This CDR3 is 18 amino acids long. Per the germline V gene, CDR1 is SGHVS and CDR2 is FNYEAQ. CDR3 bases: TGTGCCAGCAGCTTAACCGTTTCGGCTAGCGGATACACAGATACGCAGTATTTT. Encoded protein: CASSLTVSASGYTDTQYF.

This rearrangement joins TRBV30 to TRBJ2-5, with a possible D match to TRBD2 (6 bases). The CDR3 covers 13 residues. The germline gives CDR1 GTSNPN, CDR2 SVGIG (reference sequence). With 6 bases removed from V and 7 bases from J, the gap between germline ends came to 18 bases. The CDR3 sequence: CACPGTASGTQYF. The CDR3 DNA reads as TGTGCCTGCCCCGGGACTGCCTCAGGGACCCAGTACTTC.

This clone showed up just a few times. Distinct nucleotide sequences in the sample also encode this CDR3. The V call is TRBV28, the J call TRBJ2-7; D uncertain. Trimming removed 2 bases from V and 3 bases from J, with 5 bases in between. CDR1 is MDHEN and CDR2 is SYDVKM in the germline V gene. CDR3 length equals 12 residues. Here the CDR3 DNA reads TGTGCCAGCAGTTTAGGGGACTACGAGCAGTACTTC. Protein product: CASSLGDYEQYF.

In this sample, this clone turned up a few times. The genes are TRBV11-2 and TRBJ2-7; TRBD1 agrees at 8 bases. The CDR3 totals 12 residues. J gave up 6 bases and V 5 bases, and 3 bases lay outside the gene matches. Germline V CDR1 and CDR2: SGHAT, FQNNGV. CDR3 in amino acids: CASSPGGAEQYF. CDR3 in DNA: TGTGCCAGCAGCCCAGGGGGCGCCGAGCAGTACTTC.

The chain couples TRBV28 to TRBJ2-2; 8 positions match TRBD2. Trimming at V came to 8 bases and at J to 5 bases, leaving 16 bases not matched to a gene. CDR1 and CDR2 (germline): MDHEN, SYDVKM. The CDR3 is 17 amino acids. CDR3: CASPPLGATGGTGELFF. The CDR3, as DNA: TGTGCCAGCCCCCCACTGGGGGCGACGGGGGGGACCGGGGAGCTGTTTTTT.

This rearrangement joins TRBV9 to TRBJ1-3, with 8 bases lining up with TRBD1. CDR1 SGDLS and CDR2 YYNGEE come from the germline V gene. The CDR3 has 16 amino acids. The junction had 9 bases not matched to a gene; V was cut back by 3 bases and J by 4 bases. CDR3 nucleotides: TGTGCCAGCAGCGCAAGATCAGGGGGCGCGGGAAACACCATATATTTT. Translation gives CASSARSGGAGNTIYF.

The chain has TRBV29-1 and TRBJ2-2; D gene unclear. V lost 5 bases to trimming and J lost 5 bases, with 9 bases between them. This CDR3 contains 12 residues. Per germline, CDR1 SQVTM and CDR2 ANQGSEA. CDR3 protein: CSVFGPTGELFF. CDR3 nucleotides: TGCAGCGTTTTCGGGCCGACCGGGGAGCTGTTTTTT.

Note on this clone: A read error may produce the germline difference seen at one junction end. This sequence joins TRBV29-1 and TRBJ2-2, with D uncertain. The germline gives CDR1 SQVTM, CDR2 ANQGSEA. This CDR3 contains 13 residues. CDR3 nucleotide sequence: TGCAGCGTTGACCTGTCTAACAACGGGGAGCTGTTTTTT. Protein product: CSVDLSNNGELFF.

The chain is built from TRBV10-2 and TRBJ2-7; D possibly corresponds to TRBD2 (5 bases). This CDR3 region has 13 residues. The V gene's germline CDR1 is WSHSY and CDR2 SAAADI. Trimming cost V 0 bases and J 4 bases, with 7 bases left between them. The DNA for the CDR3 is TGCGCCAGCAGTGAGTCTTGGGAGTACGAGCAGTACTTC. Its translation: CASSESWEYEQYF.

This chain joins TRBV28 and TRBJ2-7; D uncertain. CDR3 size: 11 residues. The V gene's germline CDR1 is MDHEN and CDR2 SYDVKM. Trimming left V 3 bases short and J 7 bases short, with 7 bases between. The CDR3 spells CASSLRAEQYF. Written as DNA, the CDR3 is TGTGCCAGCAGTTTGAGAGCGGAGCAGTACTTC.

The rearrangement uses TRBV27 and TRBJ2-7; 8 bases align to TRBD2. CDR3 length: 14 amino acids. Germline V lookup: CDR1 MNHEY, CDR2 SMNVEV (reference sequence). The J segment lost 5 bases and the V segment lost 8 bases, leaving 11 bases of the junction unmatched. In DNA, the CDR3 is TGTGCCAGCCGACTAGCGCCTTATGGGAACGAGCAGTACTTC. Protein: CASRLAPYGNEQYF.

The chain employs TRBV27 and TRBJ2-1, with 9 bases lining up with TRBD2. V was clipped by 3 bases and J by 6 bases; unmatched bases: 12. The CDR3 spans 17 residues. Germline V gene lookup returns CDR1 MNHEY and CDR2 SMNVEV (reference sequence). In DNA form, the CDR3 reads TGTGCCAGCAGTTTTCCCCCCCGGCGGGAGGGGTCCAATGAGCAGTTCTTC. Amino acids: CASSFPPRREGSNEQFF.

V is TRBV27 and J is TRBJ2-1; TRBD2 aligns across 10 bases. The CDR3 loop spans 22 amino acids. Germline CDR1 is MNHEY and CDR2 is SMNVEV (reference sequence). V dropped 0 bases and J dropped 0; count of bases not matched to a gene: 17. The CDR3 sequence: CASSLSATPGLAPGDSYNEQFF. The CDR3 DNA follows: TGTGCCAGCAGTTTATCCGCGACTCCGGGACTAGCGCCCGGGGACTCCTACAATGAGCAGTTCTTC.

V usage is TRBV27 and J usage is TRBJ2-2; 8 nucleotides align to TRBD2. Trimming took 1 base from V and 4 from J; bases not matched to a gene: 5. Germline CDR1 is MNHEY and CDR2 is SMNVEV (reference sequence). This CDR3 has 16 amino acids. CDR3 bases: TGTGCCAGCAGTTTATTGGGGACTAGGGCCACCGGGGAGCTGTTTTTT. This gives the protein CASSLLGTRATGELFF.

The gene calls are TRBV28 and TRBJ2-1; D is ambiguous. V lost 3 bases and J 7 bases, leaving 16 bases between the germline ends. The CDR3 loop spans 15 amino acids. CDR1 is MDHEN, CDR2 SYDVKM, per germline. The DNA of the CDR3 is TGTGCCAGCAGTTTTTCCCTCCGTCCTGGGAATGAGCAGTTCTTC. It yields the protein CASSFSLRPGNEQFF.

The genes are TRBV7-6 and TRBJ1-4; D may be TRBD1 (6 bases). The CDR3 is 16 residues long. Germline loops: CDR1 SGHVS, CDR2 FNYEAQ. V shed 0 bases and J shed 6 bases, with 14 bases lying between them. The CDR3 loop is CASSLALSGVDEKLFF. DNA for the CDR3: TGTGCCAGCAGCTTAGCGCTGTCAGGGGTAGATGAAAAACTGTTTTTT.

This sequence joins TRBV29-1 and TRBJ2-1, with D hard to call. There are 12 residues in the CDR3. The V gene lost 6 bases and the J gene lost 5 bases, with 11 bases spanning the gap. Germline V gene data show CDR1 as SQVTM and CDR2 as ANQGSEA. The CDR3 region is CSVQIVHNEQFF. In DNA form, the CDR3 reads TGCAGCGTCCAGATAGTTCACAATGAGCAGTTCTTC.

The rearrangement links TRBV10-3 to TRBJ1-4; D ambiguous. The CDR3 has 16 amino acids. V dropped 5 bases and J dropped 4 bases, with 17 bases sitting between them. Germline V gives CDR1 ENHRY, CDR2 SYGVKD. CDR3 in amino acids: CAISSRLGVDNEKLFF. In nucleotides, the CDR3 is TGTGCCATCAGTTCCCGACTAGGAGTCGATAATGAAAAACTGTTTTTT.

The table lists this clone with a few counts. This chain uses TRBV27 with TRBJ1-5, with 7 bases identical to TRBD1. The CDR3 consists of 15 residues. CDR1 and CDR2 from the germline V gene are MNHEY and SMNVEV (reference sequence). The V gene end was trimmed by 4 bases and the J gene end by 0 bases; junction bases not matched to a gene: 3. The CDR3 here is CASSSGTASNQPQHF. CDR3 sequence (DNA): TGTGCCAGCAGTTCCGGGACAGCTAGCAATCAGCCCCAGCATTTT.

The gene calls are TRBV28 and TRBJ1-1; the D is unclear. The V and J ends lost 4 bases and 1 base respectively, with 10 bases between them. The germline V gene encodes CDR1 MDHEN and CDR2 SYDVKM. This CDR3 has 14 amino acids. The CDR3 DNA reads as TGTGCCAGCAGTTCCAGGTTTCCGAACACTGAAGCTTTCTTT. Translated: CASSSRFPNTEAFF. The full variable domain, with the rest looked up from reference TRBV28 and TRBJ1-1, is DVKVTQSSRYLVKRTGEKVFLECVQDMDHENMFWYRQDPGLGLRLIYFSYDVKMKEKGDIPEGYSVSREKKERFSLILESASTNQTSMYLCASSSRFPNTEAFFGQGTRLTVV.

This chain links TRBV21-1 with TRBJ2-1; the DNA was not used to check the table's D call, TRBD2. TRBV21-1 is a known pseudogene. This CDR3 comprises 13 residues. The DNA of the CDR3 is TGTGCCAGCAGCAAGGGACTATTCAATGAGCAGTTCTTC. Translating it yields CASSKGLFNEQFF.

This chain links TRBV4-1 with TRBJ2-7; TRBD1 might be the D (5 bases). In germline, CDR1 is MGHRA, CDR2 YSYEKL. The CDR3 sequence is 15 residues long. Trimming pared 3 bases from V and 0 bases from J, leaving 12 bases between. This CDR3 is CASSHLNRTSYEQYF. DNA for the CDR3: TGCGCCAGCAGCCATCTCAACAGGACCTCCTACGAGCAGTACTTC.

V and J are TRBV13 and TRBJ1-2, with 12 bases fitting TRBD1. Trimming at V came to 0 bases and at J to 2 bases, leaving 16 bases not matched to a gene. CDR3 size: 21 residues. Germline loops: CDR1 PRHDT, CDR2 FYEKMQ (reference sequence). CDR3 residues: CASSLGRGIGTGGRMNYGYTF. For the CDR3, the DNA is TGTGCCAGCAGCTTAGGACGAGGCATTGGGACAGGGGGCAGAATGAACTATGGCTACACCTTC. The whole variable domain, filled in from reference TRBV13 and TRBJ1-2, reads AAGVIQSPRHLIKEKRETATLKCYPIPRHDTVYWYQQGPGQDPQFLISFYEKMQSDKGSIPDRFSAQQFSDYHSELNMSSLELGDSALYFCASSLGRGIGTGGRMNYGYTFGSGTRLTVV.

The gene calls are TRBV18 and TRBJ2-2, with D perhaps TRBD2 (5 bases). Trimming pared 6 bases from V and 3 bases from J, leaving 14 bases between. There are 15 residues in the CDR3. The germline gives CDR1 KGHSH, CDR2 LQKENI. The CDR3 DNA reads TGTGCCAGCTCGACTACCTTAACAGACACCGGGGAGCTGTTTTTT. Protein product: CASSTTLTDTGELFF.